The clone carrying this TCR beta chain was seen a handful of times. J was trimmed by 6 bases and V by 4 bases; bases with no gene match: 5. Germline V gene sequence: CDR1 SGHNT, CDR2 YYREEE (reference sequence). This CDR3 has 16 residues. Generated by immunoSEQ multiplex PCR, the TCRdb table keeps only in-frame clones and is missing some. The sample shows approximately 40,000 clones, 90% of them seen only once. The data were obtained in a study of T cell changes during pregnancy in multiple sclerosis. This sequence joins TRBV5-4 and TRBJ1-6; 12 nucleotides align to TRBD1. The receptor was isolated from a female donor with multiple sclerosis, enrolled in a pregnancy study. The material sequenced was CD4+ T cells from peripheral blood mononuclear cells, taken before pregnancy. The CDR3 region is CASSGGQGAGNSPLHF. The CDR3 region has the DNA TGTGCCAGCAGCGGGGGACAGGGGGCTGGTAATTCACCCCTCCACTTT.